These T cell receptor beta chains were read from a single sample in a study of cytomegalovirus exposure and HLA in healthy donors. The table came from immunoSEQ multiplex PCR; TCRdb's copy has only in-frame clones and leaves some out. This table holds about 75,000 clones, 85% found once. The sample comprised PBMCs. The receptors come from a man aged 30 to 39 in good health and CMV-seronegative. The CDR3 runs from the conserved cysteine through the conserved F or W. The order of the fields is clone size, V gene, D gene, J gene, CDR3 protein, CDR3 DNA. A D gene is named only where the DNA matches it firmly. A clone size is listed for some rows: how often the clone was seen (once, few, many), or a class if it is expanded.

size: .; V: TRBV21-1; D: .; J: TRBJ1-5; CDR3: CASSKVASGQGLPQHF; DNA: TGTGCCAGCAGCAAAGTTGCGTCGGGACAGGGTCTACCCCAGCATTTT
size: .; V: TRBV21-1; D: .; J: TRBJ1-2; CDR3: CASSHLTGEVYGYTF; DNA: TGTGCCAGCAGCCACCTGACAGGGGAGGTCTATGGCTACACCTTC
size: .; V: TRBV30; D: .; J: TRBJ1-1; CDR3: CAWSATGNTEAFF; DNA: TGTGCCTGGAGTGCAACAGGGAACACTGAAGCTTTCTTT
size: .; V: TRBV4-1; D: .; J: TRBJ1-5; CDR3: CASSQDPPLYQPQHF; DNA: TGCGCCAGCAGCCAAGATCCCCCCCTCTATCAGCCCCAGCATTTT
size: .; V: TRBV5-1; D: TRBD2; J: TRBJ2-5; CDR3: CASSLWTRGGETQYF; DNA: TGCGCCAGCAGCTTATGGACCCGCGGGGGGGAGACCCAGTACTTC
size: .; V: TRBV11-2; D: TRBD1; J: TRBJ1-5; CDR3: CASSLDRGGNQPQHF; DNA: TGTGCCAGCAGCTTGGACAGGGGGGGCAATCAGCCCCAGCATTTT
size: .; V: TRBV27; D: TRBD1; J: TRBJ1-2; CDR3: CASSLLVPRTGGAVYGYTF; DNA: TGTGCCAGCAGTTTACTAGTCCCCCGGACAGGGGGCGCCGTCTATGGCTACACCTTC
size: .; V: TRBV6-1; D: .; J: TRBJ1-1; CDR3: CASSDEYMAGFRTEAFF; DNA: TGTGCCAGCAGTGATGAGTATATGGCAGGGTTTCGCACTGAAGCTTTCTTT
size: .; V: TRBV5-1; D: TRBD1; J: TRBJ2-5; CDR3: CASSLIGTGGGETQYF; DNA: TGCGCCAGCAGCTTGATTGGGACAGGGGGCGGAGAGACCCAGTACTTC
size: .; V: TRBV30; D: .; J: TRBJ1-1; CDR3: CAWTTGGEAFF; DNA: TGTGCCTGGACAACCGGCGGGGAAGCTTTCTTT
size: .; V: TRBV10-3; D: TRBD1; J: TRBJ1-4; CDR3: CAISEGRGRSTNEKLFF; DNA: TGTGCCATCAGTGAGGGCAGGGGGAGATCAACTAATGAAAAACTGTTTTTT
size: .; V: TRBV5-1; D: .; J: TRBJ2-7; CDR3: CASSLRTVSYEQYF; DNA: TGCGCCAGCAGCTTACGGACAGTCTCCTACGAGCAGTACTTC
size: few; V: TRBV7-7; D: .; J: TRBJ2-2; CDR3: CASSLEAGGELFF; DNA: TGTGCTAGCAGCTTAGAAGCGGGCGGGGAGCTGTTTTTT
size: .; V: TRBV19; D: .; J: TRBJ1-3; CDR3: CASRPRYSGNTIYF; DNA: TGTGCCAGTAGACCGAGGTACTCTGGAAACACCATATATTTT
size: .; V: TRBV11-3; D: TRBD1; J: TRBJ1-2; CDR3: CASSLAPGQAGGYTF; DNA: TGTGCCAGCAGCTTAGCCCCGGGACAGGCGGGTGGCTACACCTTC
size: .; V: TRBV15; D: TRBD2; J: TRBJ2-4; CDR3: CATSRTSASNIQYF; DNA: TGTGCCACCAGCAGGACTAGCGCTTCAAACATTCAGTACTTC
size: .; V: TRBV1; D: .; J: TRBJ1-4; CDR3: CTSSRTGELVKLFF; DNA: TGCACCAGCAGCCGGACGGGGGAACTTGTAAAACTGTTTTTT
size: .; V: TRBV6-1; D: TRBD1; J: TRBJ2-7; CDR3: CASSPGQGVYEQYF; DNA: TGTGCCAGCAGTCCGGGACAGGGGGTATACGAGCAGTACTTC
size: few; V: TRBV28; D: .; J: TRBJ2-3; CDR3: CASSSTDTQYF; DNA: TGTGCCAGCAGCTCCACAGATACGCAGTATTTT
size: few; V: TRBV4-3; D: .; J: TRBJ2-5; CDR3: CASSLGLQETQYF; DNA: TGCGCCAGCAGCTTGGGACTGCAAGAGACCCAGTACTTC
size: .; V: TRBV7-2; D: TRBD2; J: TRBJ2-1; CDR3: CASSPRGGHSEQFF; DNA: TGTGCCAGCAGCCCGCGGGGGGGCCATAGTGAGCAGTTCTTC
size: .; V: TRBV6-5; D: .; J: TRBJ2-1; CDR3: CASSYSNRNNEQFF; DNA: TGTGCCAGCAGTTACTCGAACAGGAACAATGAGCAGTTCTTC
size: .; V: TRBV6-5; D: .; J: TRBJ1-4; CDR3: CASSYSPDEKLFF; DNA: TGTGCCAGCAGTTACTCTCCCGATGAAAAACTGTTTTTT
size: .; V: TRBV5-1; D: .; J: TRBJ1-3; CDR3: CASTDRISGNTIYF; DNA: TGCGCCAGCACAGACAGGATCTCTGGAAACACCATATATTTT
size: .; V: TRBV6-4; D: TRBD2; J: TRBJ2-5; CDR3: CASSLTSTETQYF; DNA: TGTGCCAGCAGCTTGACTAGCACAGAGACCCAGTACTTC
size: .; V: TRBV6-6; D: TRBD1; J: TRBJ1-1; CDR3: CASSYQPGGATEAFF; DNA: TGTGCCAGCAGTTACCAACCAGGGGGCGCGACTGAAGCTTTCTTT
size: .; V: TRBV27; D: TRBD1; J: TRBJ2-2; CDR3: CASSLGTGVTGELFF; DNA: TGTGCCAGCAGTTTAGGGACAGGGGTCACCGGGGAGCTGTTTTTT